This T cell receptor (beta chain) is from a study of beta chain features in type 1 diabetes. Study at large: Patients and healthy donors were similar in age, gender and cell yields. Whole-study results and caveats: Cells expressing TCR highly could be over-represented by cDNA sequencing.

Trimming pared 5 bases from V and 0 bases from J, leaving 6 bases between. Germline V gives CDR1 SGHTA, CDR2 FQGTGA. The CDR3 extends over 13 amino acids. Expressed TCRB transcripts were sequenced, since all the RNA that had been isolated was reverse transcribed. Generated by immunoSEQ multiplex PCR, the TCRdb table keeps only in-frame clones and is missing some. The table lists fewer than 550,000 clones, 9.5% to 12% of them singletons. The sample holds a few counts of this clone. No antigen is known for it. Purity above 95% was achieved in all sorted populations. This TCR came from a woman between 18 and 29 years old in good health. The rearrangement joins TRBV7-3 to TRBJ2-3, with D unresolved. Specimen: naive CD4+ T cells from blood. The CDR3 sequence is CASSQSSTDTQYF. The CDR3 DNA reads TGTGCCAGCAGCCAGAGTAGCACAGATACGCAGTATTTT.